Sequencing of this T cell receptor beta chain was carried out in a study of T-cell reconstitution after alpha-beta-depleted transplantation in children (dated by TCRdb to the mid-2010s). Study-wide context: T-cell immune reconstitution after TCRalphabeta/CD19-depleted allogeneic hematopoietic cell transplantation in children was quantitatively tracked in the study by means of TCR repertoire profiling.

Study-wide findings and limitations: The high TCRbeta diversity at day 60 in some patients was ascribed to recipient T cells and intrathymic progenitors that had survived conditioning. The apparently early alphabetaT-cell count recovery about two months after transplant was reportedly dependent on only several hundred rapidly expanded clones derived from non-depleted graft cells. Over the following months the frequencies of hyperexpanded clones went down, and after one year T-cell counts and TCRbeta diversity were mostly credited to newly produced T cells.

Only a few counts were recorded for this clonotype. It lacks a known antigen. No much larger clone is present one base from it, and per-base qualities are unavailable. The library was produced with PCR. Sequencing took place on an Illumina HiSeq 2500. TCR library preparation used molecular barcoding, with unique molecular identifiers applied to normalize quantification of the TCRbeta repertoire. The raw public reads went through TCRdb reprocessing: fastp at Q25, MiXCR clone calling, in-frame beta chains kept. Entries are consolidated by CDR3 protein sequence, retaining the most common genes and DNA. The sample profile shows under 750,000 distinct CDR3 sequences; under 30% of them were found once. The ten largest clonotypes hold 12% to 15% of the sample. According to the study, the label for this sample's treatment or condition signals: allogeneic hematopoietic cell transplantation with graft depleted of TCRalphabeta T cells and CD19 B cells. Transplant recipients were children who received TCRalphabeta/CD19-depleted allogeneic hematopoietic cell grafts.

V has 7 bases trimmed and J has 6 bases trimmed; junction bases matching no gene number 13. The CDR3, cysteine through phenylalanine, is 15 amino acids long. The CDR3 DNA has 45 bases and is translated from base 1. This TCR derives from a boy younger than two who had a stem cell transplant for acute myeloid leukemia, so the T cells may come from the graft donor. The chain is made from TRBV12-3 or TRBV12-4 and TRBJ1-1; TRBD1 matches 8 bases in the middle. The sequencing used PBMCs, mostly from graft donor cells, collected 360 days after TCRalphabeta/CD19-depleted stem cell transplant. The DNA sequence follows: TGTGCCAGCACAAATACAGACAGGGGATGGGCTGAAGCTTTCTTT. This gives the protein CASTNTDRGWAEAFF.